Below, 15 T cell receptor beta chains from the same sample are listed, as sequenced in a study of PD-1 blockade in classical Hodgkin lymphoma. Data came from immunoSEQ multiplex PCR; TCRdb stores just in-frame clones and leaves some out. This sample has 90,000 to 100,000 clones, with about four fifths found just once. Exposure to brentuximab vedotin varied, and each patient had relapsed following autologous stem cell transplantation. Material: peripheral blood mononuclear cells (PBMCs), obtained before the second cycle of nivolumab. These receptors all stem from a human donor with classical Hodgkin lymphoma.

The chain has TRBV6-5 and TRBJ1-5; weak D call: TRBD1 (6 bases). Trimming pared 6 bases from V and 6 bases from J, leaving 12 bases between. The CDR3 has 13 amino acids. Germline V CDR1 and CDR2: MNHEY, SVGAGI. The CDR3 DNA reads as TGTGCCAGCAGCCGGGGGGCCGGTCAGCCCCAGCATTTT. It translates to CASSRGAGQPQHF.

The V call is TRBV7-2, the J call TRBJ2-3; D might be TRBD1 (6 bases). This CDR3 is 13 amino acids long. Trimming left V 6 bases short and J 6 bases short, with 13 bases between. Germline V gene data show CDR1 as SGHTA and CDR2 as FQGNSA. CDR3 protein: CASRLDRRDTQYF. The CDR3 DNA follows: TGTGCCAGCAGACTAGACAGGCGGGATACGCAGTATTTT.

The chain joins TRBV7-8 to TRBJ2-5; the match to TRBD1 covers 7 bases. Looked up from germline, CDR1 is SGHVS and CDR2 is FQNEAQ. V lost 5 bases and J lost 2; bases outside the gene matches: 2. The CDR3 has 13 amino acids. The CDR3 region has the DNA TGTGCCAGCAGCGCGGACAGGCAAGAGACCCAGTACTTC. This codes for CASSADRQETQYF.

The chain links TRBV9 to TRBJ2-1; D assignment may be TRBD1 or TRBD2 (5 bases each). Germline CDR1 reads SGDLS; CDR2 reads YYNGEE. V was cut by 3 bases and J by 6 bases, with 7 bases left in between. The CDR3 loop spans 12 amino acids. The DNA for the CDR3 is TGTGCCAGCAGCGCTGGGGGCAATGAGCAGTTCTTC. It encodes CASSAGGNEQFF.

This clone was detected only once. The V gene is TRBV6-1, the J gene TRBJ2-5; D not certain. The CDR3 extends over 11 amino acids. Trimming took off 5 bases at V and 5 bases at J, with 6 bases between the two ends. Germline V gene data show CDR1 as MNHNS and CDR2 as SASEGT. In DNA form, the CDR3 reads TGTGCCAGCAGTAACATGGAGACCCAGTACTTC. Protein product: CASSNMETQYF.

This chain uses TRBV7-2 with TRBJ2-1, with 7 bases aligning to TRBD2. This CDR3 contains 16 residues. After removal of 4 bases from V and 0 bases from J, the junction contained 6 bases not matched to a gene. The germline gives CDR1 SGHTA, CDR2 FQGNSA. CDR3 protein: CASSYLAGYSYNEQFF. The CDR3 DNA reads TGTGCCAGCAGCTATTTAGCGGGCTACTCCTACAATGAGCAGTTCTTC.

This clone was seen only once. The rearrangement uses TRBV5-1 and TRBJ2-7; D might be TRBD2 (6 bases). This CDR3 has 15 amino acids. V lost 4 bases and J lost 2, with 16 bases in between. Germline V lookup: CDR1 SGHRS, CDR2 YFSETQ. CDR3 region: CASSGTGTGAYEQYF. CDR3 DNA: TGCGCCAGCAGCGGCACCGGGACGGGGGCCTACGAGCAGTACTTC.

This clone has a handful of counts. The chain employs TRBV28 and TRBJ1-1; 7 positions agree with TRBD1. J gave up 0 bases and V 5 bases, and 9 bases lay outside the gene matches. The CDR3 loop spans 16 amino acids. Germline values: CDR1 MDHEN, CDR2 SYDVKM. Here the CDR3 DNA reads TGTGCCAGCAGTCCGCCTCCCAGGGGGGTGAACACTGAAGCTTTCTTT. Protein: CASSPPPRGVNTEAFF.

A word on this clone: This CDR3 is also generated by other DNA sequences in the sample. The DNA of the CDR3 is TGTGCCAGCAGCTTGGGGCAGAACTATGGCTACACCTTC. Encoded protein: CASSLGQNYGYTF. This chain connects TRBV5-4 to TRBJ1-2; no reliable D call. V lost 0 bases, J lost 2 bases, and 5 bases lay in between. The CDR3 runs 13 residues. The germline V gene has CDR1 SGHNT and CDR2 YYREEE (reference sequence).

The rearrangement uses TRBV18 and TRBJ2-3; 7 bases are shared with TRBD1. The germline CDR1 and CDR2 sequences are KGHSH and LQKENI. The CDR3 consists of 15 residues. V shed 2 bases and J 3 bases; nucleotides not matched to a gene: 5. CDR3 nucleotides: TGTGCCAGCTCACCAATTGGGACAGTTACAGATACGCAGTATTTT. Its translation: CASSPIGTVTDTQYF.

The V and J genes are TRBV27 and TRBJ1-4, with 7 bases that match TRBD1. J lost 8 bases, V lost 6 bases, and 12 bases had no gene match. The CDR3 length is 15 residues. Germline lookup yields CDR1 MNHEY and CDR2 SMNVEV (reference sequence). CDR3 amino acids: CASRPSWQGGEKLFF. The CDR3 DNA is TGTGCCAGCAGACCAAGTTGGCAGGGGGGCGAAAAACTGTTTTTT.

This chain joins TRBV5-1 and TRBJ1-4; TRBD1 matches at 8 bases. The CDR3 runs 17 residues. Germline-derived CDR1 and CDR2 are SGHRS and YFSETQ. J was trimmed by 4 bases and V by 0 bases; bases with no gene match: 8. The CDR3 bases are TGCGCCAGCAGCTTGGCGTCTGGGGACAGGAGTAATGAAAAACTGTTTTTT. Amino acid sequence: CASSLASGDRSNEKLFF.

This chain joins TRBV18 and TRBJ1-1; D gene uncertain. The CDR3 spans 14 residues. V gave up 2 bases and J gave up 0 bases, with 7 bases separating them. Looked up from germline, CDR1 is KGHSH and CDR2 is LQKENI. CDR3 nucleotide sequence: TGTGCCAGCTCACCAGCAGCCATGAACACTGAAGCTTTCTTT. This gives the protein CASSPAAMNTEAFF. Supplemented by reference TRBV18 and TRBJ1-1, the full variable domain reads NAGVMQNPRHLVRRRGQEARLRCSPMKGHSHVYWYRQLPEEGLKFMVYLQKENIIDESGMPKERFSAEFPKEGPSILRIQQVVRGDSAAYFCASSPAAMNTEAFFGQGTRLTVV.

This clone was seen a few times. The CDR3 sequence: CAISESGRAGEQYF. The CDR3 DNA follows: TGTGCCATCAGTGAAAGCGGGAGGGCCGGGGAGCAGTACTTC. V gene TRBV10-3 combines with J gene TRBJ2-7; 10 bases line up with TRBD2. V dropped 3 bases and J dropped 7; count of bases not matched to a gene: 6. The CDR3 length is 14 residues. The V gene's germline CDR1 is ENHRY and CDR2 SYGVKD.

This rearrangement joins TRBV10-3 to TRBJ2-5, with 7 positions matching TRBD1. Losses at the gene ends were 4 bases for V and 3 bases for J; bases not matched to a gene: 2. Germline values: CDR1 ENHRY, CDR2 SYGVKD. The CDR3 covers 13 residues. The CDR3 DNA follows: TGTGCCATCAGTGGGGGGACAGAAGAGACCCAGTACTTC. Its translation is CAISGGTEETQYF.